This TCR beta chain appears in the sequencing data of a study of high-grade serous ovarian cancer treatment subgroups. At the level of the study: On average, just over 14,000 reads and 7,000 to 8,500 unique TCR beta rearrangements were obtained per sample. Whole-study findings and limits: Bulk tumor TCR sequencing gave no spatial information. CDR1 and CDR2 were left unanalyzed; analyses focused on CDR3. Higher neoantigen levels went with greater TCR clonal relatedness.

TCRdb keeps only in-frame clones here, not all; method: immunoSEQ multiplex PCR. The sample holds roughly 4,500 clones, 69% seen once. With regard to this clone: As yet, its antigen is unknown.

Trimming cost V 1 base and J 10 bases, with 8 bases left between them. From germline, CDR1 is SGHTA and CDR2 FQGTGA. This CDR3 has 13 residues. Tumor samples were obtained before definitive surgery or chemotherapy. The sample taken for sequencing was tumor tissue. The chain recombines TRBV7-3 with TRBJ1-6; D gene uncertain. The sequence was collected from a human donor with high-grade serous ovarian cancer. CDR3 residues: CASSLNHRSPLHF. The CDR3 DNA reads as TGTGCCAGCAGCTTAAATCACCGCTCACCCCTCCACTTT.